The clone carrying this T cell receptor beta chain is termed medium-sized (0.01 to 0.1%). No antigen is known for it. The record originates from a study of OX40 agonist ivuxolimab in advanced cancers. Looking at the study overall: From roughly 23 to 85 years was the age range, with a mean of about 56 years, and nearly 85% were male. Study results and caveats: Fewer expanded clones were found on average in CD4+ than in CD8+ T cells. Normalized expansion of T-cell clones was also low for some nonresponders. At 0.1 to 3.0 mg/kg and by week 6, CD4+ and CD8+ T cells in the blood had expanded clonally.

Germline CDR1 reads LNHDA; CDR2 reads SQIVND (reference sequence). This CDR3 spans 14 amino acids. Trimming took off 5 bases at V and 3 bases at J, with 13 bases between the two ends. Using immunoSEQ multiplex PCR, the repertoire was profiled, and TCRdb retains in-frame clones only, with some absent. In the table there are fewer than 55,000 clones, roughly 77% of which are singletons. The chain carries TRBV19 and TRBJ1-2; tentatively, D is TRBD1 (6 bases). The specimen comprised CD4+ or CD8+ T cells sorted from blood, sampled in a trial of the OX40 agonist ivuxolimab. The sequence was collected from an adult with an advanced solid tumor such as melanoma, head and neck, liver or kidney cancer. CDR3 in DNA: TGTGCCAGTAGTTTCACAGGGATGTACTATGGCTACACCTTC. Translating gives CASSFTGMYYGYTF.